The 5 T cell receptor beta chains in this list originate from one sample, sequenced in a study of vaccination and CD4 T cells after COVID-19. The study sequenced cultured CD4+ T cell DNA using the Oncomine TCR Beta short-read assay. TCRdb analysed the PCR reads with MiXCR anew, one entry per CDR3 protein. The table shows about 15,000 distinct CDR3 sequences, with about two fifths occurring only once. Their antigens are not known. The treatment was: approximately nine-day PBMC culture with coronavirus spike peptide pools or control peptides (ViraFEST assay). The sequencing here drew on CD4+ T cells from blood, cultured in vitro, taken before SARS-CoV-2 vaccination. These receptors all stem from a human donor who had recovered from COVID-19.

This clonotype is medium-sized (0.01 to 0.1%) in the sample. V and J are TRBV15 and TRBJ1-2; D is possibly TRBD1 (5 bases). Germline V gene lookup returns CDR1 LNHNV and CDR2 YYDKDF (reference sequence). CDR3 length: 13 residues. Trimming cost V 7 bases and J 4 bases, with 13 bases left between them. CDR3 DNA: TGTGCCACCACGTTCCGGGACTCCTATGGCTACACCTTC. The encoded protein is CATTFRDSYGYTF.

This clonotype was seen more than once but under ten times. The V call is TRBV29-1, the J call TRBJ1-2, with D possibly TRBD1 on 5 matching bases. Germline CDR1 reads SQVTM; CDR2 reads ANQGSEA. V was cut by 3 bases and J by 0 bases, with 11 bases left in between. The CDR3 contains 14 residues. The CDR3 protein is CSVDRDGPNYGYTF. CDR3 DNA sequence: TGCAGCGTTGATCGGGACGGCCCTAACTATGGCTACACCTTC.

The chain has TRBV5-4 and TRBJ2-7; the D gene is possibly TRBD2 (7 bases). The CDR3 totals 16 residues. The ends were cut back, 4 bases at V and 2 bases at J, with 19 bases in the middle. The germline gives CDR1 SGHNT, CDR2 YYREEE (reference sequence). The CDR3 DNA sequence: TGTGCCAGCAGCCCCGGAACGGGGGGCGTAACCTACGAGCAGTACTTC. The encoded protein is CASSPGTGGVTYEQYF. Full variable domain (missing parts from reference TRBV5-4 and TRBJ2-7): ETGVTQSPTHLIKTRGQQVTLRCSSQSGHNTVSWYQQALGQGPQFIFQYYREEENGRGNFPPRFSGLQFPNYSSELNVNALELDDSALYLCASSPGTGGVTYEQYFGPGTRLTVT.

This clonotype was detected only a few times. The genes are TRBV10-3 and TRBJ1-1; TRBD1 might be the D (6 bases). The CDR3 is 14 amino acids. The germline V gene has CDR1 ENHRY and CDR2 SYGVKD. V was shortened by 4 bases and J by 0 bases, with 9 bases between the two germline ends. CDR3 protein: CAISAGQLNTEAFF. The CDR3 nucleotides are TGTGCCATCAGTGCTGGACAGCTGAACACTGAAGCTTTCTTT.

The CDR3 loop is CASSDPGTDHTGELFF. Here the CDR3 DNA reads TGTGCCAGCAGTGACCCCGGGACAGATCACACCGGGGAGCTGTTTTTT. This chain uses TRBV25-1 with TRBJ2-2, with TRBD1 matching over 7 bases. The CDR3 extends over 16 amino acids. Germline lookup yields CDR1 MGHDK and CDR2 SYGVNS. Germline trimming cut 3 bases from V and 3 bases from J; bases unmatched to any gene: 7. Together with reference TRBV25-1 and TRBJ2-2, the CDR3 gives the full variable domain: EADIYQTPRYLVIGTGKKITLECSQTMGHDKMYWYQQDPGMELHLIHYSYGVNSTEKGDLSSESTVSRIRTEHFPLTLESARPSHTSQYLCASSDPGTDHTGELFFGEGSRLTVL.